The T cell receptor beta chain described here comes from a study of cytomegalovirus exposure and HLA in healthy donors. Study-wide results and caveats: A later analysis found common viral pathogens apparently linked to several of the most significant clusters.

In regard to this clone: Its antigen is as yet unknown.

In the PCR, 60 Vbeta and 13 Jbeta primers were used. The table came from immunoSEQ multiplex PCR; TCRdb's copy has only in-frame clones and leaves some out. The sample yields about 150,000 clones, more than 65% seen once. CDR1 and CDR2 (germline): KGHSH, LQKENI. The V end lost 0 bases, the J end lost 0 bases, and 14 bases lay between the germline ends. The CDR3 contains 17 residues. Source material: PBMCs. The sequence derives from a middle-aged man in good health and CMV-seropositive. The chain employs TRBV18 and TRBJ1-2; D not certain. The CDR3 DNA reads TGTGCCAGCTCACCACCGCCTGTACAGAGTGCTAACTATGGCTACACCTTC. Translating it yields CASSPPPVQSANYGYTF.